This T cell receptor beta chain is from a study of cytomegalovirus exposure and HLA in healthy donors (dated by TCRdb to about 2017). Describing the broader study: In an earlier analysis of about 560 of the donors, 276 Gb of sequence data and some 120 million unique TCR beta sequences from about 179 million T cells were reported. An early release that covered 640 HLA-typed donors contained around 300 gigabases of sequencing data and about 84 million unique TCR sequences. The genetic ancestry cluster associated with self-reported Caucasian donors included 65% to 90% of the roughly 400 genotyped donors. The aim of the study was to test whether cataloging public T cell receptors could identify signatures of past pathogen exposure. The study used immunosequencing to profile the T cell repertoires of 600 to 850 subjects and linked those repertoires to cytomegalovirus serostatus. A separate validation cohort of roughly 130 different subjects was used in addition to the 666-subject first cohort. To predict cytomegalovirus infection status, the study brought together high-throughput TCR immunosequencing, statistical association of individual TCRs with disease status, and machine learning. A later analysis re-analyzed previously published TCR beta repertoires from 666 donors and added high-resolution HLA genotyping to study TCR occurrence patterns. The later analysis used no new phenotypic data to find candidate immune exposures, relying instead on TCR beta sequences and their occurrence across donors. An earlier analysis of 450 to 750 of the donors used high-throughput TCR beta sequencing to judge whether each TCR beta V gene segment behaved as functional or pseudogenic. Donor age, sex, ethnicity and CMV serostatus were collected together with the repertoire data. In a later genetic analysis, genome-wide SNP genotypes for about 65% of the 666 donors were used, and that subset was treated as a discovery cohort. Every repertoire in the discovery cohort had been generated on one and the same sequencing platform. HLA typing included class I and class II loci at four-digit resolution. The number of donors typed differed by locus, with roughly 629-640 for A, B, C, DRB1 and DQB1, roughly 520 for DQA1, 600 to 610 for DPA1, and about 450 for DPB1. Because of strong linkage in the cohort, roughly five DR-DQ haplotypes were treated as single units for association and clustering. Across approximately 400 genotyped donors of the cohort, an average of about 250,000 unique TCR beta nucleotide sequences per donor were sequenced, and approximately 17% of those sequences were non-productive.

As encoded in the germline V gene, CDR1 is SGHAT while CDR2 is FQNNGV. From cysteine to phenylalanine, the CDR3 is 15 amino acids long. The sequence is cut down to CDR3 DNA, 45 bases in frame from base 1. A distance of 11 bases separates the germline ends of V and J, which lose 5 bases and 0 bases respectively. The cohort was made up of 500 to 850 healthy bone marrow donors. All cohort members were sampled while nominally healthy, although unrecorded immune exposures were likely present. The donor was CMV seronegative and belonged to the group of 320 or so seronegative cohort members. A peripheral blood sample was collected from each donor, and TCR beta sequencing was performed on peripheral blood mononuclear cells. The Qiagen DNeasy Blood Extraction Kit was used to extract genomic DNA from the blood cell samples. Libraries were prepared through the immunoSEQ multiplex PCR assay. For the multiplex PCR, a mixture combining 60 forward primers for TCR Vbeta segments and 13 reverse primers for TCR Jbeta segments was used. The CDR3 region of rearranged TCR beta genes was amplified from genomic DNA with a multiplex PCR assay. On the Illumina HiSeq System, the amplified TCR beta libraries were sequenced as 87-base-pair reads. The original pipeline was this. Across the 670 or so repertoires, a later analysis counted tens of millions of unique TCR beta chains, around 11 million of which were shared by at least two donors. To remove PCR and sequencing errors, raw reads were error-corrected and collapsed into unique sequences using a nearest-neighbor algorithm that merged closely related sequences. Alignment of CDR3 sequences to IMGT reference sequences was used to assign V, D and J gene segments. For a sequence to be retained, at least a six-nucleotide match to both a V gene segment and a J gene segment was required. Rearrangements were classified as productive when the CDR3 lacked stop codons and remained in frame with V and J, and all other rearrangements were classified as non-productive. Following IMGT convention, CDR3 was defined as the stretch from the second conserved V-encoded cysteine up to the conserved J-encoded phenylalanine. The earlier analysis of approximately 500 of the donors excluded sequences that lacked an unambiguous match to a single V gene segment. An earlier analysis of around 600 of the donors classified V segments as functional when productive rearrangements were above 56.7% and as segregating when the standard deviation between donors was above 5%. A statistical classification framework was built for diagnosing cytomegalovirus status from the catalog of TCR beta chain sequences. In a later analysis, V and J genes were assigned by comparing TCR nucleotide sequences against IMGT/GENE-DB human TR gene sequences. Using the TCRdist pipeline, a later analysis assigned CDR3 sequences along with most-parsimonious VDJ recombination scenarios. A later analysis defined each TCR beta chain by its CDR3 amino acid sequence plus V-gene family, and excluded reads lacking a unique V-gene family. In a later analysis, 550 to 650 highly shared, low-generation-probability nucleotide sequences were removed to address suspected cross-contamination and a sequencing artifact. For each public chain, a later analysis derived a clonal expansion index from normalized ranks of inferred template counts within each repertoire. In a later analysis, generation probabilities were computed with a VDJ recombination model fitted to out-of-frame rearrangements, and the resulting probabilities were checked against IGoR. Hypergeometric tests were used in a later analysis to score TCR-TCR, TCR-HLA and TCR-CMV co-occurrence, with a repertoire-size bias correction applied to the TCR pairs. To estimate false discovery rates, a later analysis permuted the HLA or CMV assignments 20 times. In a later analysis, co-occurring TCRs were grouped with DBSCAN, and TCRdist sequence similarity was added when clustering was performed within HLA-allele-positive subsets. For co-occurrence clustering, repertoires with fewer than 30,000 or more than 120,000 public chains were excluded, along with 4 to 6 repertoires with anomalous nucleotide sharing. Here the immuneACCESS table is served through TCRdb, limited to in-frame sequences with V and J called. Missing clones are a known gap in these copies; in checked studies unresolved V genes cover under half, and the rest lacks a known reason. V, J and clone size are those of that table, while D and trimming were read from the DNA. The sample contains 150,000 to 200,000 clones, roughly 68% of them found a single time. Clones ranked in the top ten supply 1.8% of the sample.

Regarding this clone: Its antigen target is currently unknown. Qualities for individual bases were not recorded, and no much larger clone is one base off.

Study-level results and caveats: The study gave a list of more than 150 TCR beta chains associated with cytomegalovirus. Across donors, most TCR sequences were observed very rarely, whereas some public TCRs were present in many individuals. Strong co-occurrence of HLA alleles, especially DR and DQ, made assigning TCR associations to individual alleles difficult. The earlier analysis of some 560 of the donors excluded some 15 rarely observed V segments, including chromosome 9 orphons, because counts were too low. A later analysis found that HLA-associated TCR beta chains were more clonally expanded and had lower generation probabilities than equally common non-associated chains. A later analysis found that most CMV-associated TCR beta chains appeared HLA-restricted, with HLA associations seemingly driven largely by CMV exposure. According to a later analysis, parvovirus B19, influenza, CMV and Epstein-Barr virus appeared linked to several top co-occurrence clusters. Immune exposure information for the cohort was limited to CMV serostatus. A later analysis found that TCR association rates varied across HLA loci, with DRB1 alleles showing the most associated TCRs and HLA-C alleles the fewest. A further reported finding was that TCR beta sequences accurately predicted the HLA-A and HLA-B alleles for most subjects in the first cohort. Because the 87-base-pair reads could not distinguish some IMGT-functional V segments, including TRBV6-2 and TRBV6-3, those segments were excluded. The classifier was reported to diagnose cytomegalovirus status with high specificity and sensitivity in both the original cohort and the validation cohort. Specific HLA alleles were associated with over 15,000 TCR beta sequences at a false discovery rate of 0.05 in a later analysis. Roughly uniform sequencing depth across donors was assumed in presence/absence analyses, although this assumption may not hold. Broadly in line with IMGT annotations, most TCR beta V segments showed up in productive rearrangements about 90% or about 30% of the time in an earlier analysis of approximately 600 of the donors. A cluster of highly shared sequence variants was judged likely to be a technical artifact of the sequencing pipeline. This cohort had only TCR beta chains sequenced, and the lack of alpha or paired-chain data limited which features could be detected. Linkage disequilibrium might explain the correlated functional status among segregating V segments, but an unknown experimental factor could not be excluded. In a later genetic analysis, a missense DCLRE1C variant was associated with V-gene and J-gene trimming of TCR beta chains, and the association was replicated in an independent cohort. According to the authors, the approach could potentially be generalized to other disease states and immunological phenotypes. Compared with the roughly 670-donor mean, donors in an Asian-associated ancestry cluster had fewer N-insertions in productive TCRs, according to a later genetic analysis. Because some donors lacked HLA typing at each locus, the association tests relied only on the typed subset. A few of the identified cytomegalovirus-associated TCR beta chains were confirmed in vitro to be specific for cytomegalovirus antigens.

The TCR was taken from a woman younger than 45 in good health and CMV-seronegative. The sample comprised PBMCs. This receptor chain uses TRBV11-2 and TRBJ2-1; the D gene cannot be named for sure. The encoded CDR3 is CASSPSRLSYNEQFF. In nucleotide form, the sequence is TGTGCCAGCAGCCCCAGCCGACTCTCCTACAATGAGCAGTTCTTC.